This is a list of T cell receptor beta chains from one sample in a study of blood T cell repertoires in COVID-19. Clones were sequenced by immunoSEQ multiplex PCR, and TCRdb holds only the in-frame ones, with some missing. The table records about 180,000 clones, 86% of them present only once. The sequenced sample consisted of PBMCs or T cells enriched from blood (not recorded which). All receptors derive from a woman in her twenties or thirties who had recovered from COVID-19. The CDR3 runs from the conserved cysteine through the conserved F or W. The D gene is left open where the match is weak. Expanded clones are given a class, and other clones once, few, many or no size at all.

abundance: .; d_gene: TRBD1; v_gene: TRBV4-1; j_gene: TRBJ1-3; CDR3aa: CASSQDGTGVSGNTIYF; CDR3nt: TGCGCCAGCAGCCAAGATGGGACAGGGGTCTCTGGAAACACCATATATTTT
abundance: .; d_gene: TRBD1; v_gene: TRBV19; j_gene: TRBJ1-2; CDR3aa: CASSIDHRGRVGYTF; CDR3nt: TGTGCCAGTAGTATAGATCACAGGGGGCGCGTTGGCTACACCTTC
abundance: .; d_gene: TRBD2; v_gene: TRBV5-1; j_gene: TRBJ2-1; CDR3aa: CASSTLAGGPLNEQFF; CDR3nt: TGCGCCAGCAGCACCTTAGCGGGAGGACCGTTAAATGAGCAGTTCTTC
abundance: .; d_gene: TRBD1; v_gene: TRBV19; j_gene: TRBJ1-5; CDR3aa: CASSTPGTGVQPQHF; CDR3nt: TGTGCCAGTAGTACCCCGGGGACAGGTGTTCAGCCCCAGCATTTT
abundance: .; d_gene: .; v_gene: TRBV18; j_gene: TRBJ2-7; CDR3aa: CASSLSLKTFNEQYF; CDR3nt: TGTGCCAGCTCACTCTCCCTCAAAACATTCAACGAGCAGTACTTC
abundance: .; d_gene: TRBD2; v_gene: TRBV28; j_gene: TRBJ2-7; CDR3aa: CASSLAPFSAGGSYEQYF; CDR3nt: TGTGCCAGCAGTTTAGCTCCCTTTTCAGCGGGAGGATCCTACGAGCAGTACTTC
abundance: .; d_gene: TRBD2; v_gene: TRBV27; j_gene: TRBJ2-5; CDR3aa: CASSLFTSGGTQYF; CDR3nt: TGTGCCAGCAGTTTATTTACTAGCGGGGGGACCCAGTACTTC
abundance: .; d_gene: TRBD1; v_gene: TRBV28; j_gene: TRBJ1-2; CDR3aa: CASSLAGTGNYGYTF; CDR3nt: TGTGCCAGCAGTTTAGCCGGGACAGGTAACTATGGCTACACCTTC
abundance: .; d_gene: .; v_gene: TRBV6-4; j_gene: TRBJ2-6; CDR3aa: CASSPEVESGANVLTF; CDR3nt: TGTGCCAGCAGCCCCGAAGTGGAGTCTGGGGCCAACGTCCTGACTTTC
abundance: .; d_gene: TRBD2; v_gene: TRBV7-9; j_gene: TRBJ2-1; CDR3aa: CASSSSGTSILIEQFF; CDR3nt: TGTGCCAGCAGCTCATCCGGGACTAGCATATTGATCGAGCAGTTCTTC
abundance: .; d_gene: .; v_gene: TRBV5-1; j_gene: TRBJ2-5; CDR3aa: CASSFISGEETQYF; CDR3nt: TGCGCCAGCAGTTTCATCAGCGGAGAAGAGACCCAGTACTTC
abundance: .; d_gene: TRBD2; v_gene: TRBV5-4; j_gene: TRBJ2-1; CDR3aa: CASSSGLAGGYNEQFF; CDR3nt: TGTGCCAGCAGCTCGGGACTAGCGGGAGGCTACAATGAGCAGTTCTTC
abundance: .; d_gene: .; v_gene: TRBV10-3; j_gene: TRBJ2-5; CDR3aa: CATGQMQETQYF; CDR3nt: TGTGCCACCGGACAGATGCAAGAGACCCAGTACTTC
abundance: .; d_gene: TRBD1; v_gene: TRBV5-1; j_gene: TRBJ2-1; CDR3aa: CASSLPETGGFNEQFF; CDR3nt: TGCGCCAGCAGCTTGCCGGAGACAGGGGGCTTTAATGAGCAGTTCTTC
abundance: .; d_gene: TRBD2; v_gene: TRBV27; j_gene: TRBJ2-7; CDR3aa: CASSFLAGGGNEQYF; CDR3nt: TGTGCCAGCAGTTTTCTCGCGGGAGGTGGTAACGAGCAGTACTTC
abundance: few; d_gene: TRBD1; v_gene: TRBV5-1; j_gene: TRBJ2-7; CDR3aa: CASSLRQGGTYEQYF; CDR3nt: TGCGCCAGCAGCTTAAGACAGGGGGGAACCTACGAGCAGTACTTC
abundance: .; d_gene: .; v_gene: TRBV4-1; j_gene: TRBJ2-3; CDR3aa: CASSLVGGAGPDTQYF; CDR3nt: TGCGCCAGCAGCCTCGTGGGGGGAGCGGGCCCTGATACGCAGTATTTT
abundance: .; d_gene: .; v_gene: TRBV19; j_gene: TRBJ1-2; CDR3aa: CASSIELAEIHYGYTF; CDR3nt: TGTGCCAGTAGTATAGAGTTGGCAGAAATCCACTATGGCTACACCTTC
abundance: few; d_gene: .; v_gene: TRBV5-1; j_gene: TRBJ1-1; CDR3aa: CASSLGGAENTEAFF; CDR3nt: TGCGCCAGCAGCTTGGGGGGCGCCGAGAACACTGAAGCTTTCTTT
abundance: .; d_gene: .; v_gene: TRBV4-1; j_gene: TRBJ2-7; CDR3aa: CASSQDKTEWTYEQYF; CDR3nt: TGCGCCAGCAGCCAAGATAAGACGGAGTGGACCTACGAGCAGTACTTC
abundance: .; d_gene: TRBD1; v_gene: TRBV28; j_gene: TRBJ1-2; CDR3aa: CASSYGGQGANYGYTF; CDR3nt: TGTGCCAGCAGTTATGGTGGACAGGGCGCTAACTATGGCTACACCTTC
abundance: .; d_gene: TRBD2; v_gene: TRBV11-2; j_gene: TRBJ2-1; CDR3aa: CASTAGGTYNEQFF; CDR3nt: TGTGCCAGCACAGCGGGAGGGACTTACAATGAGCAGTTCTTC
abundance: .; d_gene: .; v_gene: TRBV5-5; j_gene: TRBJ2-7; CDR3aa: CASSLDRYEQYF; CDR3nt: TGTGCCAGCAGCTTGGACAGATACGAGCAGTACTTC
abundance: .; d_gene: .; v_gene: TRBV3-1/TRBV3-2; j_gene: TRBJ1-1; CDR3aa: CASSENPGARNTEAFF; CDR3nt: TGTGCCAGCAGCGAAAACCCAGGGGCCAGGAACACTGAAGCTTTCTTT
abundance: .; d_gene: TRBD2; v_gene: TRBV2; j_gene: TRBJ2-1; CDR3aa: CASSEGLAGGEQFF; CDR3nt: TGTGCCAGCAGTGAGGGACTAGCGGGGGGTGAGCAGTTCTTC
abundance: .; d_gene: TRBD1; v_gene: TRBV18; j_gene: TRBJ2-2; CDR3aa: CASSPGTGGAYTGELFF; CDR3nt: TGTGCCAGCTCACCCGGGACAGGGGGCGCCTACACCGGGGAGCTGTTTTTT
abundance: .; d_gene: .; v_gene: TRBV29-1; j_gene: TRBJ1-2; CDR3aa: CSGRAPTGYTF; CDR3nt: TGCAGCGGCAGGGCTCCAACTGGCTACACCTTC
abundance: .; d_gene: TRBD2; v_gene: TRBV7-2; j_gene: TRBJ2-2; CDR3aa: CASSALKTSGNTGELFF; CDR3nt: TGTGCCAGCAGCGCACTCAAGACTAGCGGGAACACCGGGGAGCTGTTTTTT